This T cell receptor (beta chain) appears in the sequencing data of a study of beta chain features in type 1 diabetes. Findings and caveats of the study: All four CD4+ subsets of Type 1 diabetes patients contained TCRB CDR3s that were moderately but significantly shorter.

A single heparinised draw of about 120 mL on average was taken per donor. Germline assignment: CDR1 MNHNS and CDR2 SASEGT. The CDR3 covers 13 residues. Trimming removed 3 bases at V and 9 bases at J, with 12 bases between. The entirety of the isolated RNA underwent reverse transcription, so expressed TCRB transcripts were sequenced. The assay was immunoSEQ multiplex PCR, and TCRdb's table has in-frame clones only and misses some. The data show about 660,000 clones, around an eighth seen once. Remarks on this clone: What it binds is unknown.

This chain links TRBV6-1 with TRBJ2-1; D is unresolved. The TCR sequence derives from a man between 18 and 29 years old with type 1 diabetes. Source material: naive CD4+ T cells from blood. DNA for the CDR3: TGTGCCAGCAGTGAGACCCTCTGGGGTGAGCAGTTCTTC. This gives the protein CASSETLWGEQFF.